These T cell receptor beta chains were read from a single sample in a study of shared clonotypes between healthy human individuals. The table came from immunoSEQ multiplex PCR; TCRdb's copy has only in-frame clones and leaves some out. Among millions of clones listed, 85% to 95% were seen once. Sequencing was performed on naive CD8+ T cells from PBMCs. The receptors shown here come from a man between 18 and 29 years old in good health. Some clones in this sample may be carry-over from other donors' samples. Both conserved end residues are part of each CDR3. Each record gives: clone size, V gene, J gene, D gene, CDR3 protein, CDR3 DNA. D genes are given only for firm matches. Size is omitted from some rows. Given values are once, few, many or a class for expanded clones.

>-|TRBV27|TRBJ2-5|-
CASSLFSTAYQETQYF
TGTGCCAGCAGTTTATTTTCGACAGCGTACCAAGAGACCCAGTACTTC
>once|TRBV15|TRBJ2-7|-
CATSRDWGGVYEQYF
TGTGCCACCAGCAGAGATTGGGGCGGGGTATACGAGCAGTACTTC
>-|TRBV7-2|TRBJ2-7|-
CASSLPPWGEQYF
TGTGCCAGCAGCTTACCCCCATGGGGCGAGCAGTACTTC
>-|TRBV9|TRBJ2-7|-
CASSVGLSPYEQYF
TGTGCCAGCAGCGTAGGCCTCAGTCCTTACGAGCAGTACTTC
>-|TRBV27|TRBJ1-2|TRBD1
CASSFVPGQTRYGYTF
TGTGCCAGCAGTTTCGTCCCGGGACAGACCCGCTATGGCTACACCTTC
>-|TRBV7-9|TRBJ2-3|-
CASIPVAVTDTQYF
TGTGCCAGCATTCCAGTTGCGGTAACAGATACGCAGTATTTT
>-|TRBV19|TRBJ2-5|-
CASSIRDYQETQYF
TGTGCCAGTAGTATTCGAGACTACCAAGAGACCCAGTACTTC
>-|TRBV11-2|TRBJ2-7|-
CASSPPADPYEQYF
TGTGCCAGCAGCCCTCCCGCCGACCCCTACGAGCAGTACTTC
>-|TRBV6-1|TRBJ2-7|-
CASSFGPSGYEQYF
TGTGCCAGCAGTTTTGGGCCGTCGGGCTACGAGCAGTACTTC
>-|TRBV28|TRBJ2-3|TRBD2
CASSLGRAGESDTQYF
TGTGCCAGCAGTTTGGGTCGGGCGGGAGAGTCAGATACGCAGTATTTT
>-|TRBV9|TRBJ2-2|-
CASSVKGYTGELFF
TGTGCCAGCAGCGTGAAGGGATACACCGGGGAGCTGTTTTTT
>-|TRBV11-2|TRBJ2-7|-
CASSTSGGTYEQYF
TGTGCCAGCAGCACCTCGGGCGGGACCTACGAGCAGTACTTC
>-|TRBV30|TRBJ2-7|-
CAWSPSYEQYF
TGTGCCTGGAGTCCTTCCTACGAGCAGTACTTC
>-|TRBV10-2|TRBJ2-2|-
CADGDANTGELFF
TGCGCCGACGGGGATGCGAACACCGGGGAGCTGTTTTTT
>-|TRBV28|TRBJ1-5|-
CASSFGYQPQHF
TGTGCCAGCAGTTTTGGGTATCAGCCCCAGCATTTT
>-|TRBV6-1|TRBJ2-3|-
CASSDPQGIGTDTQYF
TGTGCCAGCAGTGATCCTCAGGGTATCGGGACAGATACGCAGTATTTT
>once|TRBV7-9|TRBJ2-2|-
CASSFGFITGELFF
TGTGCCAGCAGCTTCGGGTTTATCACCGGGGAGCTGTTTTTT
>-|TRBV5-5|TRBJ1-2|-
CASSLEGPRAYGYTF
TGTGCCAGCAGCTTGGAGGGTCCGAGGGCCTATGGCTACACCTTC